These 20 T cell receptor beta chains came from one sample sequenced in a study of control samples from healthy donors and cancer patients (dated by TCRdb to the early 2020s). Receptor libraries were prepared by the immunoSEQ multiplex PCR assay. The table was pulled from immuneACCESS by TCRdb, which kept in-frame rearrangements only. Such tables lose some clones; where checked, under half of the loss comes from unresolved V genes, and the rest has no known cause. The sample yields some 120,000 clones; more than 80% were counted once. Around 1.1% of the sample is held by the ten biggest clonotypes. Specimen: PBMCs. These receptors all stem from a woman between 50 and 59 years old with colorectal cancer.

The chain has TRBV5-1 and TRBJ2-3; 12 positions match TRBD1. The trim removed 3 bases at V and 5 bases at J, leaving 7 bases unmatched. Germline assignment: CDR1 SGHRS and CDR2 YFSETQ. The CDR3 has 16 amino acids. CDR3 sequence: CASSSRGTGGVDTQYF. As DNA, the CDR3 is TGCGCCAGCAGCTCGAGAGGGACAGGGGGCGTAGATACGCAGTATTTT.

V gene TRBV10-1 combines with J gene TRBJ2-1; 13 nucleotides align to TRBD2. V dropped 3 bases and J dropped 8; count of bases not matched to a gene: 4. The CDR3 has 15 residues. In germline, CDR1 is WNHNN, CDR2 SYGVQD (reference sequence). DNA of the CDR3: TGCGCCAGCAGTGACGGGACTAGCGGGATCGATGAGCAGTTCTTC. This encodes CASSDGTSGIDEQFF.

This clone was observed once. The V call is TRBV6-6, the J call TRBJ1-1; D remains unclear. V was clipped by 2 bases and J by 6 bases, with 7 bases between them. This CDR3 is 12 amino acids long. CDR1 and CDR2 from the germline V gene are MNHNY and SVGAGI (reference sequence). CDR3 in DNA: TGTGCCAGCAGTTACGGGTCGGCTGAAGCTTTCTTT. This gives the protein CASSYGSAEAFF.

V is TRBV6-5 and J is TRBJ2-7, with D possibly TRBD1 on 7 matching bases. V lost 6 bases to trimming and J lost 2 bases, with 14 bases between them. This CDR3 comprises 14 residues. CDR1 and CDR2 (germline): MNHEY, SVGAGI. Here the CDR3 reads CASSGRDSAYEQYF. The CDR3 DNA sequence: TGTGCCAGCAGCGGGCGGGACAGTGCCTACGAGCAGTACTTC.

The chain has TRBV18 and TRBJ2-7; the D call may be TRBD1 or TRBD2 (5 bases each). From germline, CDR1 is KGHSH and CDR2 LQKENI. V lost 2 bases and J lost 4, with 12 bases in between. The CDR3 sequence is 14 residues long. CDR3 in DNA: TGTGCCAGCTCACCAGGGGGTCCCTTTTACGAGCAGTACTTC. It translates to CASSPGGPFYEQYF. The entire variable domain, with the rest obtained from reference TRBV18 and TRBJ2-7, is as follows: NAGVMQNPRHLVRRRGQEARLRCSPMKGHSHVYWYRQLPEEGLKFMVYLQKENIIDESGMPKERFSAEFPKEGPSILRIQQVVRGDSAAYFCASSPGGPFYEQYFGPGTRLTVT.

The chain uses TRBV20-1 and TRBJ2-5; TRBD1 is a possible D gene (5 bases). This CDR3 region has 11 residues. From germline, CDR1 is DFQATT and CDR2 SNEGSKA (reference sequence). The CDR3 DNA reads TGCAGGGCACAGGACGGAGAGACCCAGTACTTC. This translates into CRAQDGETQYF.

For the CDR3, the DNA is TGCGCCAGCAGCGACCAAGAGACCCAGTACTTC. It is translated as CASSDQETQYF. J is TRBJ2-5 and V is TRBV5-1; D unclear. There are 11 residues in the CDR3. Germline assignment: CDR1 SGHRS and CDR2 YFSETQ. V dropped 4 bases and J dropped 0 bases, with 1 base sitting between them. The complete variable domain, with remaining parts taken from reference TRBV5-1 and TRBJ2-5, reads KAGVTQTPRYLIKTRGQQVTLSCSPISGHRSVSWYQQTPGQGLQFLFEYFSETQRNKGNFPGRFSGRQFSNSRSEMNVSTLELGDSALYLCASSDQETQYFGPGTRLLVL.

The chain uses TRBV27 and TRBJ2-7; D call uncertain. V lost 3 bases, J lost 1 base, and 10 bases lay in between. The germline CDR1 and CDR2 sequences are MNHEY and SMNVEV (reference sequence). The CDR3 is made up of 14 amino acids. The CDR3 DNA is TGTGCCAGCAGTTTCGATCCCGGTTCCTACGAGCAGTACTTC. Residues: CASSFDPGSYEQYF.

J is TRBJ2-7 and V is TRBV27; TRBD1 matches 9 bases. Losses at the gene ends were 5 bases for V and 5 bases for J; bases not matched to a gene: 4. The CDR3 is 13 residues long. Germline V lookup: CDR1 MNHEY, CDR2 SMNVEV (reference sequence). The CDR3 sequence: CASSHRDRDEQYF. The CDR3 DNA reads TGTGCCAGCAGTCACCGGGACAGGGACGAGCAGTACTTC.

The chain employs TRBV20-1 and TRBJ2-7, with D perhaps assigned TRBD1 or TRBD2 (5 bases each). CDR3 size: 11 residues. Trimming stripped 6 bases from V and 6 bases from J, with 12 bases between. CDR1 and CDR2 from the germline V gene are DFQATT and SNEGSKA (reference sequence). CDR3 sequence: CSAAGRAEQYF. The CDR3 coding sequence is TGCAGTGCCGCGGGCAGGGCCGAGCAGTACTTC.

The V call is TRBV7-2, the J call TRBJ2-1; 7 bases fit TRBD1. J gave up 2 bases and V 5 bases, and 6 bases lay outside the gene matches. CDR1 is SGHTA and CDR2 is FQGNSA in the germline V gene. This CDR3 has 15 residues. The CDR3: CASSGDSGPYNEQFF. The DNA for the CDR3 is TGTGCCAGCAGCGGGGACAGCGGCCCCTACAATGAGCAGTTCTTC.

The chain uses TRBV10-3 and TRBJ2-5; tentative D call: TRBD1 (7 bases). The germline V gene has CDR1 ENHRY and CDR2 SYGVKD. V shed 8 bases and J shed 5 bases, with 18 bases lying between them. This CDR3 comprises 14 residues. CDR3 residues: CAIRGGGGAETQYF. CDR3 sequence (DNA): TGTGCCATCCGCGGTGGAGGGGGCGCGGAGACCCAGTACTTC.

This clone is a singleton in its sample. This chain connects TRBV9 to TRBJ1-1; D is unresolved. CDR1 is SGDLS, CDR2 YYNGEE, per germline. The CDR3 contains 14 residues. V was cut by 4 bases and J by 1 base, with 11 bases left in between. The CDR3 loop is CASSPAPQNTEAFF. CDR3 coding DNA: TGTGCCAGCAGCCCAGCACCGCAGAACACTGAAGCTTTCTTT.

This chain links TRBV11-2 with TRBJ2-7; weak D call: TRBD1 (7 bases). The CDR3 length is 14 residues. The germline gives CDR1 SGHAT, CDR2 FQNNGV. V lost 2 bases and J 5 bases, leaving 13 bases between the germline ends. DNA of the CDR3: TGTGCCAGCAGCTTACCAGACAGGGAGGACGAGCAGTACTTC. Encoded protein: CASSLPDREDEQYF.

The CDR3 loop reads CASRRDYEQYF. The CDR3, as DNA: TGTGCCAGCAGACGGGACTACGAGCAGTACTTC. V gene TRBV2 combines with J gene TRBJ2-7, with D perhaps matching TRBD2 (5 bases). This CDR3 has 11 amino acids. Germline V gene lookup returns CDR1 SNHLY and CDR2 FYNNEI. The V end was cut by 6 bases, the J end by 3 bases, with 6 bases between.

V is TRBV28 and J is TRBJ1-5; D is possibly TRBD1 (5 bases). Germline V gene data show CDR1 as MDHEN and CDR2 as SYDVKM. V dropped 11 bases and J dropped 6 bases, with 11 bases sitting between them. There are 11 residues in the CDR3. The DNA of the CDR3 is TGTGCCGGCGGAAGGGGTCAGCCCCAGCATTTT. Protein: CAGGRGQPQHF.

CDR3 bases: TGTGCCAGCAGGCCCAGCGGGGGACTAGCGGGCTACGAGCAGTACTTC. Residues: CASRPSGGLAGYEQYF. V gene TRBV7-2 combines with J gene TRBJ2-7, with 12 nucleotides matching TRBD2. This CDR3 is 16 amino acids long. V dropped 6 bases and J dropped 3; count of bases not matched to a gene: 9. CDR1 is SGHTA, CDR2 FQGNSA, per germline.

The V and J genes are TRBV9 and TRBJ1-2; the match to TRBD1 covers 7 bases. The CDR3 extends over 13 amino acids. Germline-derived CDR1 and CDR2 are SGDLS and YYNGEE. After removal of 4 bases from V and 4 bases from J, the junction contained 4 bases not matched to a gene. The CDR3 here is CASSPGTVYGYTF. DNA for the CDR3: TGTGCCAGCAGCCCCGGGACAGTCTATGGCTACACCTTC. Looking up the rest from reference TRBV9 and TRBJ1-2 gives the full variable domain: DSGVTQTPKHLITATGQRVTLRCSPRSGDLSVYWYQQSLDQGLQFLIQYYNGEERAKGNILERFSAQQFPDLHSELNLSSLELGDSALYFCASSPGTVYGYTFGSGTRLTVV.

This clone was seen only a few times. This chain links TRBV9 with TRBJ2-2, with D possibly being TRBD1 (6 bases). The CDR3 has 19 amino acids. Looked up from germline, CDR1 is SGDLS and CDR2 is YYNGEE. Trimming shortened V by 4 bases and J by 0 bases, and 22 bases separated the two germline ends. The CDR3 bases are TGTGCCAGCAGCCGAAGACCCGAGAAGGACAGAGCGAACACCGGGGAGCTGTTTTTT. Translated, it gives CASSRRPEKDRANTGELFF.

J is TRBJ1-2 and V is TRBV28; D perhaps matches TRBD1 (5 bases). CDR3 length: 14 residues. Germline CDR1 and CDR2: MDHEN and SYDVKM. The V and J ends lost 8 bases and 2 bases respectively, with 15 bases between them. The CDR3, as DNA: TGTGCCAGCGGCCGAGATGGGACCAACTATGGCTACACCTTC. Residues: CASGRDGTNYGYTF.